The clone carrying this T cell receptor (beta chain) was picked up a small number of times. The protocol was immunoSEQ multiplex PCR, while the TCRdb copy is restricted to in-frame clones and leaves out a portion. The table has roughly 69,000 clones, around 90% seen once. These data are taken from a study of T cell changes during pregnancy in multiple sclerosis. Germline CDR1 is LNHDA and CDR2 is SQIVND (reference sequence). This CDR3 has 11 residues. The V gene end was trimmed by 5 bases and the J gene end by 9 bases; junction bases not matched to a gene: 1. This TCR was recovered from a female donor in good health, enrolled as a control in a pregnancy study. The chain joins TRBV19 to TRBJ2-1; 7 bases match TRBD1. Sample: CD4+ T cells from peripheral blood mononuclear cells, taken in the third trimester of pregnancy. CDR3 amino acids: CASSPGGEQFF. CDR3 sequence (DNA): TGTGCCAGTAGTCCAGGGGGTGAGCAGTTCTTC.